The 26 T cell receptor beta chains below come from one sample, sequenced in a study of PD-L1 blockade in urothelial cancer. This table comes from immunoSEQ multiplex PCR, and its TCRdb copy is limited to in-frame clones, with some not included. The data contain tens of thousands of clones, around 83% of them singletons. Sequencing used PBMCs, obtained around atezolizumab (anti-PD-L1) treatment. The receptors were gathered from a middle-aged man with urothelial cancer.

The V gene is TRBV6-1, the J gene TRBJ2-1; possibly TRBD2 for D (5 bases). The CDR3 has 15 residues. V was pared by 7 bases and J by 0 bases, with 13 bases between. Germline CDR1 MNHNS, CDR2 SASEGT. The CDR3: CASKPRGGSYNEQFF. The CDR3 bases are TGTGCCAGCAAGCCGAGAGGAGGCTCCTACAATGAGCAGTTCTTC.

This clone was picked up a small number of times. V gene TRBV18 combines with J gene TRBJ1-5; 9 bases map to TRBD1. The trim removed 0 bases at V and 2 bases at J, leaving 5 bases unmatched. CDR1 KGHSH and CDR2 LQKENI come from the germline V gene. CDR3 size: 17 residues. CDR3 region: CASSPPGQGMRNQPQHF. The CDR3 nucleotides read TGTGCCAGCTCACCACCGGGACAGGGTATGCGCAATCAGCCCCAGCATTTT.

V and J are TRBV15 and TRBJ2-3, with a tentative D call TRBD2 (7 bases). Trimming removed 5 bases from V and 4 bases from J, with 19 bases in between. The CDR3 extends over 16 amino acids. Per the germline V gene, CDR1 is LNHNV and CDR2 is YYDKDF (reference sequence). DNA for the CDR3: TGTGCCACCAGCCGAACCCGAGGAGGGGGGGCAGATACGCAGTATTTT. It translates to CATSRTRGGGADTQYF. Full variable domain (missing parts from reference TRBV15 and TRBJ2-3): DAMVIQNPRYQVTQFGKPVTLSCSQTLNHNVMYWYQQKSSQAPKLLFHYYDKDFNNEADTPDNFQSRRPNTSFCFLDIRSPGLGDTAMYLCATSRTRGGGADTQYFGPGTRLTVL.

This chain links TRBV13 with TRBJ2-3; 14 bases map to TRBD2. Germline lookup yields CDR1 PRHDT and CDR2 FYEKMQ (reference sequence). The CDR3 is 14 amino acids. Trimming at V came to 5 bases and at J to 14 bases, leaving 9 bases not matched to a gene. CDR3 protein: CASSPGLAGAGLYF. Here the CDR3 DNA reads TGTGCCAGCAGCCCGGGACTAGCGGGAGCGGGATTGTATTTT. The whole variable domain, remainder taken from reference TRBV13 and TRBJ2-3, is AAGVIQSPRHLIKEKRETATLKCYPIPRHDTVYWYQQGPGQDPQFLISFYEKMQSDKGSIPDRFSAQQFSDYHSELNMSSLELGDSALYFCASSPGLAGAGLYFGPGTRLTVL.

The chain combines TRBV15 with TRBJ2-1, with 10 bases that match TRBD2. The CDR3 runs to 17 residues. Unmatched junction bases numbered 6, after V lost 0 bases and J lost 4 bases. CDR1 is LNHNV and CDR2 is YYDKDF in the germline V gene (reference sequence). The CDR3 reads CATSRDFIAGGYNEQFF. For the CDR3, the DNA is TGTGCCACCAGCAGAGATTTCATAGCGGGAGGTTACAATGAGCAGTTCTTC.

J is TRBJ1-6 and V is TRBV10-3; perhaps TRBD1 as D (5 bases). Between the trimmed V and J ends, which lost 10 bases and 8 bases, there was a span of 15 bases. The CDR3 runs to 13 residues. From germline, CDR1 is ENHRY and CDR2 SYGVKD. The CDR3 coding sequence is TGTGCCACCCGGCAGGGAAAGGATTCACCCCTCCACTTT. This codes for CATRQGKDSPLHF.

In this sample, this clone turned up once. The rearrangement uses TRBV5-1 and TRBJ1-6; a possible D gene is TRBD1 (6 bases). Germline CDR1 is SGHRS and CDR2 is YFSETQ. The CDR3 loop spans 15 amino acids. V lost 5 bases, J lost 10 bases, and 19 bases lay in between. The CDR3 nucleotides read TGCGCCAGCAGACAACAAATACAGGGCAGGTCACCCCTCCACTTT. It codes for CASRQQIQGRSPLHF.

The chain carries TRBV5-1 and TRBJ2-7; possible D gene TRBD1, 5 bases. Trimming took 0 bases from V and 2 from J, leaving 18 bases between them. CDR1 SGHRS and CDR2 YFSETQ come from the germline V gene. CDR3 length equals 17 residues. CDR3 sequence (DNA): TGCGCCAGCAGCTTGGAAGTCAGGGTAACGATTCCCTACGAGCAGTACTTC. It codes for CASSLEVRVTIPYEQYF.

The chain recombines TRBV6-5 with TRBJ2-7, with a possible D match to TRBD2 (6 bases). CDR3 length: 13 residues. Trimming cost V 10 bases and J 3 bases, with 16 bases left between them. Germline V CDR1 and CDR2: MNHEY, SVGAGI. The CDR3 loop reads CATRGAGGYEQYF. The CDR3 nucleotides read TGTGCCACCCGGGGCGCCGGGGGCTACGAGCAGTACTTC.

The CDR3 coding sequence is TGTGCCAGCTCACAGACGGGAAGCTCCTACGAGCAGTACTTC. Protein: CASSQTGSSYEQYF. The chain carries TRBV18 and TRBJ2-7; possibly TRBD2 for D (5 bases). The CDR3 contains 14 residues. Germline loops: CDR1 KGHSH, CDR2 LQKENI. V gave up 4 bases and J gave up 0 bases, with 10 bases separating them.

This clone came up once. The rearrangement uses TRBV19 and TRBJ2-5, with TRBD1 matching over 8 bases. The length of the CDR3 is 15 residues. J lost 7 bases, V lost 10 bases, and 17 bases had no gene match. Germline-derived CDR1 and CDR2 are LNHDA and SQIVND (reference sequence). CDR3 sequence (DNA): TGTGCCACCTCGATTGGGGACAGGACATCCGGGACCCAGTACTTC. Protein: CATSIGDRTSGTQYF.

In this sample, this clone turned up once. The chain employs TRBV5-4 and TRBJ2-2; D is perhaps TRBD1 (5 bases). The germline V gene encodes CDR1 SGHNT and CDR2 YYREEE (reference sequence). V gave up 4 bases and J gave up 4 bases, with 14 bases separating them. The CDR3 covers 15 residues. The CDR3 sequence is CASSPQGSGTGELFF. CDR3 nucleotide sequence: TGTGCCAGCAGCCCGCAGGGCTCGGGCACCGGGGAGCTGTTTTTT.

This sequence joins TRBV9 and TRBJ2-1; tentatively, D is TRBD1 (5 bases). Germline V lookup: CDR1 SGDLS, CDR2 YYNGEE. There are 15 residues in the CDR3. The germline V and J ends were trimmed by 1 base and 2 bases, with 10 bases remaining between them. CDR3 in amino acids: CASSVQGSAYNEQFF. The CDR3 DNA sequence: TGTGCCAGCAGCGTACAGGGTTCCGCCTACAATGAGCAGTTCTTC.

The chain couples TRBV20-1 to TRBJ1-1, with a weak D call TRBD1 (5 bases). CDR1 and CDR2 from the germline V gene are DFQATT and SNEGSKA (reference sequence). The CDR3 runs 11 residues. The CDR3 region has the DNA TGCAGAGCCACCCAGGGCACTGAAGCTTTCTTT. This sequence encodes CRATQGTEAFF.

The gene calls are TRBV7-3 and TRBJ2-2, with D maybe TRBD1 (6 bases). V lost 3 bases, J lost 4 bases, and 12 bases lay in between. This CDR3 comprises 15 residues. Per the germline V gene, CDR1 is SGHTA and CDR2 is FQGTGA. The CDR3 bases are TGTGCCAGCAGCTTTAGTACAGGGCGCACCGGGGAGCTGTTTTTT. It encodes CASSFSTGRTGELFF.

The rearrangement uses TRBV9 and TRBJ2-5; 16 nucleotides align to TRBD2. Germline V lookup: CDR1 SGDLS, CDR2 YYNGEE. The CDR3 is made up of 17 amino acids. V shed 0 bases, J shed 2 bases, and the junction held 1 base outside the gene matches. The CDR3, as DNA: TGTGCCAGCAGCGTAGGGGGACTAGCGGGAGGGCAAGAGACCCAGTACTTC. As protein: CASSVGGLAGGQETQYF.

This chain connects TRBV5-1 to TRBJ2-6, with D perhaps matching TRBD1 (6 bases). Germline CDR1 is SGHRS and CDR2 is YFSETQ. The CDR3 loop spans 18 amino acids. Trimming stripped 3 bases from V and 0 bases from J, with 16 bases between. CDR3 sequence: CASSSGQTVSSGANVLTF. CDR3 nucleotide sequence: TGCGCCAGCAGCTCAGGACAGACCGTAAGCTCTGGGGCCAACGTCCTGACTTTC.

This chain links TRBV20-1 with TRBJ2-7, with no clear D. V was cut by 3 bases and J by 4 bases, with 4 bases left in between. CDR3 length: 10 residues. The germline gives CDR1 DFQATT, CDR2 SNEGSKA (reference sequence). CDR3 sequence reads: CSASRYEQYF. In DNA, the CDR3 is TGCAGTGCTAGTAGATACGAGCAGTACTTC.

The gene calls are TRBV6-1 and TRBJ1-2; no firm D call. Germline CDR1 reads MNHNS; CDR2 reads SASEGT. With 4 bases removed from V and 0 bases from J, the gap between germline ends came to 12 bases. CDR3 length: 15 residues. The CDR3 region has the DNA TGTGCCAGCAGTGTTCGACGGGAAACTAACTATGGCTACACCTTC. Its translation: CASSVRRETNYGYTF.

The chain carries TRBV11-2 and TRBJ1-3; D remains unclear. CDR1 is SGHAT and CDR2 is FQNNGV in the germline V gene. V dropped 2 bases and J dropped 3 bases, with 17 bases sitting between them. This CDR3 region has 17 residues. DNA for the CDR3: TGTGCCAGCAGCTTATGGGCGACGGGAGCTGGTGGAAACACCATATATTTT. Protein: CASSLWATGAGGNTIYF.

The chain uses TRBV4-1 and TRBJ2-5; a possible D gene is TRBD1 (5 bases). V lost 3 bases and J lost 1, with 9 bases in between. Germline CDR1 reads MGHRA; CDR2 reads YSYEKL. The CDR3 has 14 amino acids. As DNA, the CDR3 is TGCGCCAGCAGCCAGAAGGACACCCAAGAGACCCAGTACTTC. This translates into CASSQKDTQETQYF.

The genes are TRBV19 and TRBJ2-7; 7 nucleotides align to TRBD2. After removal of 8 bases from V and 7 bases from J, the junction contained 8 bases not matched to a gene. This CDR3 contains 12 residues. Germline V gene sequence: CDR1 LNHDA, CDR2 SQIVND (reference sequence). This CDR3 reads CASGRGTGEQYF. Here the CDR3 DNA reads TGTGCCAGTGGGAGGGGAACGGGTGAGCAGTACTTC.

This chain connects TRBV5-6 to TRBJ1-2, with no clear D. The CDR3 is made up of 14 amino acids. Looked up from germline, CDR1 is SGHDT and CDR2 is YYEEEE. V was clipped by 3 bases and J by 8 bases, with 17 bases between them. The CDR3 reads CASSSRVAERGYTF. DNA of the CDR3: TGTGCCAGCAGCTCTCGGGTGGCGGAGAGAGGCTACACCTTC.

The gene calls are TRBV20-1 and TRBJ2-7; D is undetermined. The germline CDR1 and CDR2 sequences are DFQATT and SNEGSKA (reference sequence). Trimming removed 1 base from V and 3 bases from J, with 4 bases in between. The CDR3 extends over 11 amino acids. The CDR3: CSARGGYEQYF. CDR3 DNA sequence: TGCAGTGCTAGAGGCGGCTACGAGCAGTACTTC.

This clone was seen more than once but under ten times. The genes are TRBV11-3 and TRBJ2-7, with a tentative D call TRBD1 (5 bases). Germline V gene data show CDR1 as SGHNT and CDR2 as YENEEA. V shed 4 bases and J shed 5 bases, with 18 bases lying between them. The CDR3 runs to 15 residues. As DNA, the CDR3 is TGTGCCAGCAGCTCAGGGTTAGAGGATCTAAACGAGCAGTACTTC. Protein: CASSSGLEDLNEQYF.

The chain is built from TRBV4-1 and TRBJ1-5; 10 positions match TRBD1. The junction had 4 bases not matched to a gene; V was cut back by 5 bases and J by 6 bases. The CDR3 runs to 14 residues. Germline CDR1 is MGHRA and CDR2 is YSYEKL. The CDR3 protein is CASSSRDRGQPQHF. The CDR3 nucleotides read TGCGCCAGCAGCTCACGGGACAGGGGTCAGCCCCAGCATTTT.